This entry lists 30 T cell receptor beta chains sequenced from one sample in a study of blood T cell repertoires in COVID-19. Libraries were prepared by immunoSEQ multiplex PCR; TCRdb keeps only in-frame clonotypes and omits some of them. Seen here are a few hundred thousand clones, roughly 90% observed once, and the top ten hold 9.5%. Sequenced material: PBMCs or T cells enriched from blood (not recorded which). The receptors derive from a woman aged 40-49 years who had recovered from COVID-19.

This chain connects TRBV11-3 to TRBJ2-7; the match to TRBD2 covers 9 bases. The germline V gene has CDR1 SGHNT and CDR2 YENEEA. The CDR3 spans 14 residues. With V trimmed by 5 bases and J by 2 bases, 4 bases remained unmatched. The CDR3 DNA reads TGTGCCAGCAGCCCCATAGCGGGGGCCTACGAGCAGTACTTC. As protein: CASSPIAGAYEQYF.

The gene calls are TRBV5-1 and TRBJ2-3; 11 bases agree with TRBD2. Germline CDR1 SGHRS, CDR2 YFSETQ. The CDR3 length is 17 residues. V was pared by 4 bases and J by 0 bases, with 7 bases of the junction left unmatched. Here the CDR3 DNA reads TGCGCCAGCAGCCTACCGACTAGCGGGGACAGCACAGATACGCAGTATTTT. Amino acid sequence: CASSLPTSGDSTDTQYF.

J is TRBJ2-3 and V is TRBV24-1; perhaps TRBD2 as D (5 bases). This CDR3 spans 14 amino acids. The V end lost 6 bases, the J end lost 2 bases, and 11 bases lay between the germline ends. CDR1 and CDR2 (germline): KGHDR, SFDVKD. The CDR3 loop reads CATSPSRTTDTQYF. CDR3 nucleotides: TGTGCCACCAGTCCTAGCAGGACCACAGATACGCAGTATTTT.

The V call is TRBV5-1, the J call TRBJ2-3; 12 bases agree with TRBD1. Germline V gene sequence: CDR1 SGHRS, CDR2 YFSETQ. The CDR3 is made up of 16 amino acids. V trimming: 4 bases; J trimming: 0 bases; junction bases outside the gene matches: 3. CDR3 nucleotides: TGCGCCAGCAGCCGGGGACAGGGGGCTAGCACAGATACGCAGTATTTT. This translates into CASSRGQGASTDTQYF.

The V and J genes are TRBV3-1 (or the pseudogene TRBV3-2) and TRBJ2-5; weak D call: TRBD2 (6 bases). V lost 3 bases to trimming and J lost 5 bases, with 13 bases between them. The length of the CDR3 is 14 residues. Per germline, CDR1 LGHDT and CDR2 YNNKEL (reference sequence). Here the CDR3 reads CASSQGRSGETQYF. The DNA for the CDR3 is TGTGCCAGCAGCCAGGGGAGGAGTGGGGAGACCCAGTACTTC.

V usage is TRBV2 and J usage is TRBJ2-6, with D maybe TRBD1 (6 bases). CDR1 SNHLY and CDR2 FYNNEI come from the germline V gene. The CDR3 is 15 residues long. V lost 5 bases, J lost 2 bases, and 10 bases lay in between. The CDR3 protein is CASSQGNPGANVLTF. The CDR3 coding sequence is TGTGCCAGCAGTCAGGGGAACCCTGGGGCCAACGTCCTGACTTTC.

The chain links TRBV5-6 to TRBJ2-1, with TRBD2 identical over 9 bases. Trimming removed 2 bases from V and 4 bases from J; junction bases left unmatched: 4. Germline CDR1 reads SGHDT; CDR2 reads YYEEEE. CDR3 length: 15 amino acids. The CDR3 DNA is TGTGCCAGCAGCTTCGGGACTAGCTCATACAATGAGCAGTTCTTC. The encoded protein is CASSFGTSSYNEQFF. The complete variable domain, with remaining parts taken from reference TRBV5-6 and TRBJ2-1, reads DAGVTQSPTHLIKTRGQQVTLRCSPKSGHDTVSWYQQALGQGPQFIFQYYEEEERQRGNFPDRFSGHQFPNYSSELNVNALLLGDSALYLCASSFGTSSYNEQFFGPGTRLTVL.

The rearrangement uses TRBV29-1 and TRBJ2-5, with a weak D call TRBD1 (6 bases). Germline lookup yields CDR1 SQVTM and CDR2 ANQGSEA. The CDR3 runs to 13 residues. Trimming pared 7 bases from V and 5 bases from J, leaving 17 bases between. CDR3 protein: CSALGHPGETQYF. In DNA, the CDR3 is TGCAGCGCCCTGGGACATCCAGGGGAGACCCAGTACTTC.

The chain links TRBV6-5 to TRBJ2-7; weak D call: TRBD1 (6 bases). V was trimmed by 3 bases and J by 0 bases, leaving 12 bases between them. This CDR3 comprises 15 residues. The V gene's germline CDR1 is MNHEY and CDR2 SVGAGI. As DNA, the CDR3 is TGTGCCAGCAGTTATGGAACAGGGATCTCCTACGAGCAGTACTTC. It yields the protein CASSYGTGISYEQYF.

This rearrangement joins TRBV4-3 to TRBJ2-7, with 10 bases that match TRBD2. Germline V lookup: CDR1 LGHNA, CDR2 YSLEER. The trim removed 4 bases at V and 7 bases at J, leaving 10 bases unmatched. The CDR3 has 15 amino acids. CDR3 DNA sequence: TGCGCCAGCAGCCCAGGACTAGCGGACATAAGGGAGCAGTACTTC. This sequence encodes CASSPGLADIREQYF.

The chain joins TRBV19 to TRBJ1-1, with D unclear. The CDR3 consists of 14 residues. Germline-derived CDR1 and CDR2 are LNHDA and SQIVND (reference sequence). Trimming pared 7 bases from V and 3 bases from J, leaving 15 bases between. The CDR3 sequence: CASILGLDYTEAFF. The CDR3 nucleotides read TGTGCCAGTATACTAGGACTCGACTACACTGAAGCTTTCTTT.

The chain recombines TRBV4-3 with TRBJ2-1; the D is unclear. The germline V gene encodes CDR1 LGHNA and CDR2 YSLEER. There are 17 residues in the CDR3. V lost 0 bases and J lost 0, with 12 bases in between. CDR3 residues: CASSQDFGLDSYNEQFF. CDR3 sequence (DNA): TGCGCCAGCAGCCAAGATTTCGGTTTAGACTCCTACAATGAGCAGTTCTTC.

The rearrangement joins TRBV5-5 to TRBJ1-4; D may be TRBD1 (6 bases). Germline V gene lookup returns CDR1 SGHKS and CDR2 YYEKEE (reference sequence). V gave up 3 bases and J gave up 8 bases, with 17 bases separating them. The CDR3 runs to 15 residues. The CDR3 sequence is CASSSSGAMREKLFF. CDR3 DNA sequence: TGTGCCAGCAGCTCCTCAGGGGCCATGAGGGAAAAACTGTTTTTT.

This clone was seen a single time. The V call is TRBV11-3, the J call TRBJ2-7; possible D gene TRBD2, 5 bases. The length of the CDR3 is 16 residues. CDR1 and CDR2 (germline): SGHNT, YENEEA. The ends were cut back, 5 bases at V and 2 bases at J, with 19 bases in the middle. The CDR3 DNA reads TGTGCCAGCAGCCCCCGAGGGTGGGGTGCCGCCTACGAGCAGTACTTC. This translates into CASSPRGWGAAYEQYF.

The CDR3 loop is CASSRTGDQPQHF. The CDR3 region has the DNA TGTGCCAGCAGCCGGACAGGCGATCAGCCCCAGCATTTT. The V call is TRBV7-9, the J call TRBJ1-5, with TRBD1 identical over 7 bases. The V and J ends lost 5 bases and 5 bases, in that order; junction bases with no gene match: 3. Germline values: CDR1 SEHNR, CDR2 FQNEAQ (reference sequence). CDR3 length: 13 amino acids.

The V and J genes are TRBV19 and TRBJ2-2; TRBD1 is a possible D gene (6 bases). Trimming cost V 3 bases and J 3 bases, with 14 bases left between them. This CDR3 is built from 16 residues. The germline V gene encodes CDR1 LNHDA and CDR2 SQIVND (reference sequence). In DNA, the CDR3 is TGTGCCAGTAGTATCACGGGCAGGGGTTACACCGGGGAGCTGTTTTTT. This gives the protein CASSITGRGYTGELFF.

The chain has TRBV5-8 and TRBJ1-1; 8 bases align to TRBD1. The CDR3 is 15 residues long. Trimming removed 0 bases from V and 0 bases from J; junction bases left unmatched: 1. Germline V gene data show CDR1 as SGHTS and CDR2 as YDEGEE. The CDR3 nucleotides are TGTGCCAGCAGCTTGGGACAGGGGTTGAACACTGAAGCTTTCTTT. It encodes CASSLGQGLNTEAFF. Supplemented by reference TRBV5-8 and TRBJ1-1, the full variable domain reads EAGVTQSPTHLIKTRGQQATLRCSPISGHTSVYWYQQALGLGLQFLLWYDEGEERNRGNFPPRFSGRQFPNYSSELNVNALELEDSALYLCASSLGQGLNTEAFFGQGTRLTVV.

This chain uses TRBV27 with TRBJ1-2, with D perhaps TRBD1 (6 bases). CDR3 length equals 12 residues. Germline V gives CDR1 MNHEY, CDR2 SMNVEV (reference sequence). V was cut by 4 bases and J by 8 bases, with 11 bases left in between. The CDR3 here is CASSYPGEGYTF. CDR3 nucleotides: TGTGCCAGCAGTTACCCAGGGGAGGGCTACACCTTC.

The rearrangement links TRBV5-5 to TRBJ2-6, with 9 bases fitting TRBD1. J was trimmed by 2 bases and V by 1 base; bases with no gene match: 7. The CDR3 extends over 18 amino acids. Germline CDR1 is SGHKS and CDR2 is YYEKEE (reference sequence). The CDR3 DNA sequence: TGTGCCAGCAGCTTGTCCTCCACAGGGGGCACTGGGGCCAACGTCCTGACTTTC. Its protein product is CASSLSSTGGTGANVLTF.

CDR3 coding DNA: TGCAGCGTGGGGACAGGGGGCGGGGAGACCCAGTACTTC. It codes for CSVGTGGGETQYF. V gene TRBV29-1 combines with J gene TRBJ2-5; 12 bases are a match to TRBD1. CDR1 is SQVTM and CDR2 is ANQGSEA in the germline V gene. The CDR3 loop spans 13 amino acids. The V gene end was trimmed by 6 bases and the J gene end by 5 bases; junction bases not matched to a gene: 4.

CDR3 DNA sequence: TGTGCCAGCAGCTTAGTGAGACTAGCGGAGAGAGGGAGAGAGACCCAGTACTTC. It yields the protein CASSLVRLAERGRETQYF. The chain joins TRBV7-6 to TRBJ2-5; 9 bases match TRBD2. V trimming: 1 base; J trimming: 4 bases; junction bases outside the gene matches: 13. Germline CDR1 reads SGHVS; CDR2 reads FNYEAQ. The CDR3 spans 18 residues.

The CDR3 here is CASSSGLAGQFF. The CDR3 DNA sequence: TGTGCCAGCAGCTCGGGACTAGCGGGGCAGTTCTTC. J is TRBJ2-1 and V is TRBV7-2, with 12 bases lining up with TRBD2. This CDR3 contains 12 residues. Germline CDR1 and CDR2: SGHTA and FQGNSA. With 4 bases clipped from V and 12 bases from J, the junction kept 1 base outside the gene matches.

The chain is built from TRBV9 and TRBJ2-2, with unresolved D. Germline CDR1 reads SGDLS; CDR2 reads YYNGEE. Trimming left V 4 bases short and J 4 bases short, with 11 bases between. The CDR3 loop spans 14 amino acids. This CDR3 reads CASSPRPGTGELFF. The CDR3 DNA reads as TGTGCCAGCAGCCCCCGTCCCGGCACCGGGGAGCTGTTTTTT.

The V gene is TRBV24-1, the J gene TRBJ1-6; no clear D. Per the germline V gene, CDR1 is KGHDR and CDR2 is SFDVKD. The V gene lost 4 bases and the J gene lost 4 bases, with 13 bases spanning the gap. The CDR3 totals 16 residues. This CDR3 is CATSDPAWRYNSPLHF. DNA for the CDR3: TGTGCCACCAGTGACCCAGCGTGGCGGTATAATTCACCCCTCCACTTT.

V usage is TRBV30 and J usage is TRBJ2-7, with 9 bases identical to TRBD1. This CDR3 comprises 13 residues. CDR1 and CDR2 from the germline V gene are GTSNPN and SVGIG (reference sequence). J lost 3 bases, V lost 5 bases, and 5 bases had no gene match. The chain's CDR3 is CAWARQGDYEQYF. The CDR3 nucleotides read TGTGCCTGGGCCCGACAGGGGGACTACGAGCAGTACTTC.

This sequence joins TRBV11-3 and TRBJ2-1, with TRBD1 as a possible D gene (5 bases). Germline CDR1 and CDR2: SGHNT and YENEEA. V was pared by 1 base and J by 7 bases, with 14 bases between. The CDR3 is made up of 15 amino acids. CDR3 loop: CASSLGGVKGNEQFF. DNA of the CDR3: TGTGCCAGCAGCTTAGGAGGAGTCAAGGGGAATGAGCAGTTCTTC.

The rearrangement links TRBV4-2 to TRBJ1-6; 7 bases fit TRBD1. In germline, CDR1 is LGHNA, CDR2 YNFKEQ. Trimming at V came to 4 bases and at J to 7 bases, leaving 7 bases not matched to a gene. The CDR3 length is 15 residues. The CDR3 protein is CASSLNWDRNSPLHF. In DNA form, the CDR3 reads TGTGCCAGCAGCCTGAACTGGGACAGAAATTCACCCCTCCACTTT.

In DNA form, the CDR3 reads TGTGCCAGTAGTACAACCTCGATCAGGGGCAATGAGCAGTTCTTC. This sequence encodes CASSTTSIRGNEQFF. The chain uses TRBV19 and TRBJ2-1; a weak D match, TRBD1 (6 bases). The CDR3 loop spans 15 amino acids. Germline values: CDR1 LNHDA, CDR2 SQIVND (reference sequence). Trimming pared 4 bases from V and 6 bases from J, leaving 16 bases between. Variable domain in full (rest from reference TRBV19 and TRBJ2-1): DGGITQSPKYLFRKEGQNVTLSCEQNLNHDAMYWYRQDPGQGLRLIYYSQIVNDFQKGDIAEGYSVSREKKESFPLTVTSAQKNPTAFYLCASSTTSIRGNEQFFGPGTRLTVL.

CDR3 nucleotides: TGTGCCAGCAGCGTAGATGCGGGGGGGCCGAAATTAAATGAGCAGTTCTTC. This translates into CASSVDAGGPKLNEQFF. The chain links TRBV9 to TRBJ2-1; 9 positions match TRBD2. The length of the CDR3 is 17 residues. CDR1 is SGDLS, CDR2 YYNGEE, per germline. V lost 0 bases, J lost 7 bases, and 11 bases stayed unmatched.

This chain connects TRBV3-1 (or the pseudogene TRBV3-2) to TRBJ2-7; D is ambiguous. Deletions cut 0 bases from V and 0 bases from J, with 12 bases between. The CDR3 has 16 amino acids. Germline lookup yields CDR1 LGHDT and CDR2 YNNKEL (reference sequence). The CDR3 protein is CASSQDAGSFSYEQYF. The CDR3 DNA reads as TGTGCCAGCAGCCAAGACGCAGGTTCCTTCTCCTACGAGCAGTACTTC.